This TCR beta chain was observed in a study of T cells in tumors and immune-related adverse events. Germline loops: CDR1 LGHNA, CDR2 YSLEER. V dropped 0 bases and J dropped 2 bases, with 18 bases sitting between them. The CDR3 loop spans 18 amino acids. Profiled with immunoSEQ multiplex PCR; TCRdb holds only in-frame clones, not every one. The data show 4,000 to 6,000 clones, approximately 64% seen once. The TCR comes from a female donor with metastatic renal cell carcinoma. Sequences were derived from gut tissue, sampled from a patient treated with anti-PD-1 therapy. V is TRBV4-3 and J is TRBJ2-3; D may be TRBD2 (6 bases). The CDR3 DNA follows: TGCGCCAGCAGCCAAGATCCTATCCGGGACTCCAACACAGATACGCAGTATTTT. Translated: CASSQDPIRDSNTDTQYF.